This T cell receptor (beta chain) was recorded in a study of neurological immune-mediated disorders. PBMCs stored at -80 C, 2 million in total, were the source of the unsorted libraries. TCRdb re-analysed the 5' RACE reads in MiXCR, keeping a single row per CDR3 protein. Of approximately 24,000 distinct CDR3 sequences listed, 13% are singletons. The sample holds many counts of this clonotype. The germline V gene encodes CDR1 MNHEY and CDR2 SVGAGI. This CDR3 contains 13 residues. Trimming stripped 6 bases from V and 7 bases from J, with 10 bases between. Sample: PBMCs. This clonotype originated in a woman in her thirties or forties with HTLV-1-associated myelopathy (HAM/TSP). V and J are TRBV6-5 and TRBJ1-6, with D possibly being TRBD1 (5 bases). The CDR3 bases are TGTGCCAGCAGGCGGGGCTCCAATTCACCCCTCCACTTT. It specifies CASRRGSNSPLHF.